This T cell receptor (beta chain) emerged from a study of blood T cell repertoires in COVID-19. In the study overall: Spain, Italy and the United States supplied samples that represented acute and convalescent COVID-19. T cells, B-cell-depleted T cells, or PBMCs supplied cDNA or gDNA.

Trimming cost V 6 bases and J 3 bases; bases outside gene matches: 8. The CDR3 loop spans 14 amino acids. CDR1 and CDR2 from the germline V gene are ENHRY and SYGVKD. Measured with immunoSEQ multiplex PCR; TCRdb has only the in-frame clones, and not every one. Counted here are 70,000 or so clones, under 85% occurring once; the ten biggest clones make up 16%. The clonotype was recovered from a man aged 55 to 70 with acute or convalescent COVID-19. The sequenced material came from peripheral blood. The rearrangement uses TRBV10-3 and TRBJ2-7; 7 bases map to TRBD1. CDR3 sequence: CAISENRDSYEQYF. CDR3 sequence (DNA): TGTGCCATCAGCGAGAACCGGGACAGCTACGAGCAGTACTTC.